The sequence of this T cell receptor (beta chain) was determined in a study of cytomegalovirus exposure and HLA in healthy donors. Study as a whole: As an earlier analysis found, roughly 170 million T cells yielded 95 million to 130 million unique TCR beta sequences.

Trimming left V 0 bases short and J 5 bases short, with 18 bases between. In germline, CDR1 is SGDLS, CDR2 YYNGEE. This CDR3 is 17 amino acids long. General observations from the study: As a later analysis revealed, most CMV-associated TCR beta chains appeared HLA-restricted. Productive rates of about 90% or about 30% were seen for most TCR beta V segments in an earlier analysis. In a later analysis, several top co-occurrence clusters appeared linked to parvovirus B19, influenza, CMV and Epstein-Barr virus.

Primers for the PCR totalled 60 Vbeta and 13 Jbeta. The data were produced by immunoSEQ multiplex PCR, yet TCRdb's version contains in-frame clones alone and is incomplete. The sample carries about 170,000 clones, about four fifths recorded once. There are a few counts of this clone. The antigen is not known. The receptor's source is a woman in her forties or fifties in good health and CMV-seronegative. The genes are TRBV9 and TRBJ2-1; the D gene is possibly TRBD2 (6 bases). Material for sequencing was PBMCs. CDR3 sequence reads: CASSVALGGTGDNEQFF. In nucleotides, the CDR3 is TGTGCCAGCAGCGTAGCCCTCGGCGGGACCGGGGACAATGAGCAGTTCTTC.